Below, 11 T cell receptor beta chains from the same sample are listed, as sequenced in a study of cytomegalovirus exposure and HLA in healthy donors. It was with 60 Vbeta and 13 Jbeta primers that the PCR ran. The repertoire was sequenced with immunoSEQ multiplex PCR; TCRdb's copy has only in-frame clones and lacks some. The sample includes more than 200,000 clones, around 70% seen only once; the top ten take about 3%. The sequencing input was PBMCs. The source of these receptors is a man aged 35-49 years in good health and CMV-seropositive.

V gene TRBV4-1 combines with J gene TRBJ1-6; D remains ambiguous. The V and J ends lost 2 bases and 4 bases respectively, with 18 bases between them. The CDR3 spans 18 residues. From germline, CDR1 is MGHRA and CDR2 YSYEKL. The CDR3 reads CASSQFPGEGTYNSPLHF. The CDR3 region has the DNA TGCGCCAGCAGCCAATTTCCCGGCGAGGGAACTTATAATTCACCCCTCCACTTT.

This clone was seen only once. The rearrangement links TRBV19 to TRBJ1-2; D not certain. Germline lookup yields CDR1 LNHDA and CDR2 SQIVND (reference sequence). The CDR3 is 13 residues long. Trimming took 5 bases from V and 5 from J, leaving 12 bases between them. The CDR3 sequence is CASSFEGGYGYTF. The CDR3, as DNA: TGTGCCAGTAGTTTCGAGGGAGGTTATGGCTACACCTTC.

This clone has more than one count but fewer than ten. The same CDR3 is also encoded by other DNA sequences in this sample. This sequence joins TRBV19 and TRBJ1-5; 9 bases align to TRBD1. The trim removed 7 bases at V and 4 bases at J, leaving 8 bases unmatched. The CDR3 is 15 residues long. Germline values: CDR1 LNHDA, CDR2 SQIVND (reference sequence). This CDR3 reads CASISDRGVNQPQHF. DNA of the CDR3: TGTGCCAGTATCTCGGACAGGGGTGTGAATCAGCCCCAGCATTTT.

This chain connects TRBV9 to TRBJ2-7, with D maybe TRBD1 (6 bases). The germline CDR1 and CDR2 sequences are SGDLS and YYNGEE. This CDR3 contains 14 residues. V gave up 4 bases and J gave up 0 bases, with 11 bases separating them. As DNA, the CDR3 is TGTGCCAGCAGCCCAAGGACAGTCTCCTACGAGCAGTACTTC. This translates into CASSPRTVSYEQYF.

This clone was detected only a few times. This chain connects TRBV19 to TRBJ1-2; D uncertain. The germline V gene encodes CDR1 LNHDA and CDR2 SQIVND (reference sequence). The germline V and J ends were trimmed by 9 bases and 7 bases, with 15 bases remaining between them. The CDR3 covers 12 residues. This CDR3 is CASLPTRGGYTF. CDR3 in DNA: TGTGCCAGCCTACCCACGCGGGGTGGCTACACCTTC.

The V call is TRBV18, the J call TRBJ2-1; maybe TRBD1 (6 bases). The V end was cut by 1 base, the J end by 1 base, with 11 bases between. This CDR3 is built from 16 residues. Germline V gene sequence: CDR1 KGHSH, CDR2 LQKENI. The CDR3 nucleotides read TGTGCCAGCTCACCACTACAGGGTTCATCCTACAATGAGCAGTTCTTC. Translation: CASSPLQGSSYNEQFF.

This chain connects TRBV7-8 to TRBJ2-6, with D tentatively TRBD1 (5 bases). Germline-derived CDR1 and CDR2 are SGHVS and FQNEAQ. V lost 7 bases, J lost 0 bases, and 19 bases lay in between. The CDR3 loop spans 18 amino acids. The CDR3 protein is CASTRRQPTSSGANVLTF. As DNA, the CDR3 is TGTGCCAGCACCCGACGACAGCCTACGAGCTCTGGGGCCAACGTCCTGACTTTC. The entire variable domain, with the rest obtained from reference TRBV7-8 and TRBJ2-6, is as follows: GAGVSQSPRYKVAKRGQDVALRCDPISGHVSLFWYQQALGQGPEFLTYFQNEAQLDKSGLPSDRFFAERPEGSVSTLKIQRTQQEDSAVYLCASTRRQPTSSGANVLTFGAGSRLTVL.

V is TRBV4-1 and J is TRBJ1-2; 8 nucleotides agree with TRBD1. The J segment lost 3 bases and the V segment lost 2 bases, leaving 5 bases of the junction unmatched. Germline V gene sequence: CDR1 MGHRA, CDR2 YSYEKL. The CDR3 is 15 residues long. CDR3 nucleotides: TGCGCCAGCAGCCAAACGGGACAGGCGGACTATGGCTACACCTTC. Amino acid sequence: CASSQTGQADYGYTF.

This clone was seen once. This sequence joins TRBV29-1 and TRBJ2-3; 10 bases agree with TRBD2. CDR1 and CDR2 from the germline V gene are SQVTM and ANQGSEA. V was pared by 6 bases and J by 6 bases, with 9 bases of the junction left unmatched. This CDR3 contains 14 residues. The CDR3 bases are TGCAGCGTGGTTATAGCGGGGGGTTCTGATACGCAGTATTTT. Protein sequence: CSVVIAGGSDTQYF.

The chain carries TRBV15 and TRBJ2-7; TRBD2 might be the D (5 bases). The CDR3 has 13 residues. From germline, CDR1 is LNHNV and CDR2 YYDKDF (reference sequence). Trimming shortened V by 2 bases and J by 6 bases, and 11 bases separated the two germline ends. The chain's CDR3 is CATSRSGGSEQYF. CDR3 nucleotide sequence: TGTGCCACCAGCAGAAGCGGAGGAAGCGAGCAGTACTTC.

The chain uses TRBV29-1 and TRBJ2-3, with TRBD2 identical over 11 bases. The CDR3 length is 16 residues. Germline loops: CDR1 SQVTM, CDR2 ANQGSEA. Trimming at V came to 4 bases and at J to 0 bases, leaving 6 bases not matched to a gene. In DNA form, the CDR3 reads TGCAGCGTTGCGGCTAGCGGGGGGTTTAGCACAGATACGCAGTATTTT. Its protein product is CSVAASGGFSTDTQYF.